The 9 T cell receptor beta chains listed next were all sequenced from one sample in a study of shared T cell receptors in the human thymus. Produced via immunoSEQ multiplex PCR; TCRdb's table is partial and in-frame only. Altogether about 380,000 clones are present, about 95% being singletons, with the ten largest covering 0.015% to 0.025%. The sample taken for sequencing was thymocytes. The receptors originated from a human donor.

The chain links TRBV5-1 to TRBJ2-3; D gene ambiguous. Trimming removed 2 bases at V and 5 bases at J, with 9 bases between. Per the germline V gene, CDR1 is SGHRS and CDR2 is YFSETQ. This CDR3 spans 13 amino acids. The CDR3 sequence is CASSFPREDTQYF. CDR3 DNA sequence: TGCGCCAGCAGCTTTCCTAGGGAAGATACGCAGTATTTT.

This clone was detected only once. The chain is built from TRBV21-1 and TRBJ2-5. TRBV21-1 is tagged as a pseudogene. CDR3 size: 18 residues. The CDR3 bases are TGTGCCAGCAGCAAACCGGGACGGATCCCTCCACGGGGAAAGACCCAGTACTTC. Translation gives CASSKPGRIPPRGKTQYF.

The rearrangement joins TRBV10-3 to TRBJ1-4; the match to TRBD1 covers 10 bases. This CDR3 comprises 16 residues. J was trimmed by 7 bases and V by 0 bases; bases with no gene match: 5. Germline V gives CDR1 ENHRY, CDR2 SYGVKD. The CDR3 loop is CAISESKDRGTEKLFF. The CDR3 DNA follows: TGTGCCATCAGTGAGTCCAAGGACAGGGGGACTGAAAAACTGTTTTTT.

For the CDR3, the DNA is TGTGCCAGTAGTCACCCTTCAGGACGGAACTCTGGAAACACCATATATTTT. This encodes CASSHPSGRNSGNTIYF. This chain links TRBV19 with TRBJ1-3; D not certain. Germline CDR1 is LNHDA and CDR2 is SQIVND (reference sequence). CDR3 length equals 17 residues. V shed 5 bases and J shed 0 bases, with 17 bases lying between them.

In this sample, this clone turned up once. The chain combines TRBV11-2 with TRBJ1-5; TRBD1 might be the D (5 bases). Germline assignment: CDR1 SGHAT and CDR2 FQNNGV. The CDR3 sequence is 17 residues long. Trimming stripped 4 bases from V and 2 bases from J, with 18 bases between. CDR3 DNA: TGTGCCAGCAGCTCGACCCCGGTCAGAGGGGGCAATCAGCCCCAGCATTTT. Translated, it gives CASSSTPVRGGNQPQHF.

The V and J genes are TRBV29-1 and TRBJ1-2; 10 bases agree with TRBD1. The CDR3 spans 12 residues. Germline values: CDR1 SQVTM, CDR2 ANQGSEA. With V trimmed by 5 bases and J by 6 bases, 3 bases remained unmatched. As DNA, the CDR3 is TGCAGCGTTAGACAGGGGGCAAATGGCTACACCTTC. It is translated as CSVRQGANGYTF.

The chain couples TRBV15 to TRBJ2-7, with 9 bases lining up with TRBD1. CDR3 length: 13 amino acids. The ends lost 5 bases at V and 3 bases at J; junction bases unmatched: 2. Per the germline V gene, CDR1 is LNHNV and CDR2 is YYDKDF (reference sequence). CDR3 nucleotides: TGTGCCACCAGCGGGACAGGGTACTACGAGCAGTACTTC. Residues: CATSGTGYYEQYF.

The CDR3 sequence: CASSARPGASGSQYEQFF. In nucleotides, the CDR3 is TGTGCCAGCAGCGCAAGGCCAGGGGCGAGCGGGAGTCAGTATGAGCAGTTCTTC. V usage is TRBV9 and J usage is TRBJ2-1; 8 bases align to TRBD2. V trimming: 3 bases; J trimming: 8 bases; junction bases outside the gene matches: 19. CDR1 is SGDLS and CDR2 is YYNGEE in the germline V gene. There are 18 residues in the CDR3.

The CDR3 here is CASSEFGDGTNIQYF. The CDR3 bases are TGTGCCAGCAGTGAATTCGGGGACGGGACAAACATTCAGTACTTC. The V call is TRBV25-1, the J call TRBJ2-4, with D perhaps being TRBD1 or TRBD2 (5 bases each). Per the germline V gene, CDR1 is MGHDK and CDR2 is SYGVNS. CDR3 length: 15 residues. The germline V and J ends were trimmed by 1 base and 6 bases, with 13 bases remaining between them. Filled out from reference TRBV25-1 and TRBJ2-4, the complete variable domain reads EADIYQTPRYLVIGTGKKITLECSQTMGHDKMYWYQQDPGMELHLIHYSYGVNSTEKGDLSSESTVSRIRTEHFPLTLESARPSHTSQYLCASSEFGDGTNIQYFGAGTRLSVL.